The following is a TCR beta chain sequence with its context. The data stem from a study of shared clonotypes between healthy human individuals. Assay used: immunoSEQ multiplex PCR; TCRdb lists only in-frame clones, some missing. This table has 2 million to 2.5 million clones, almost 96% appearing once. V gave up 6 bases and J gave up 1 base, with 12 bases separating them. Germline CDR1 is SEHNR and CDR2 is FQNEAQ (reference sequence). The CDR3 contains 14 residues. The sequence derives from a man between 18 and 29 years old in good health. The specimen sequenced was naive CD4+ T cells sorted from blood. The subset is: CD45RA+ positively selected. This chain joins TRBV7-9 and TRBJ1-1; D may be TRBD1 (5 bases). CDR3 nucleotides: TGTGCCAGCAGTTACACAGGAAAGAACACTGAAGCTTTCTTT. Amino acids: CASSYTGKNTEAFF.